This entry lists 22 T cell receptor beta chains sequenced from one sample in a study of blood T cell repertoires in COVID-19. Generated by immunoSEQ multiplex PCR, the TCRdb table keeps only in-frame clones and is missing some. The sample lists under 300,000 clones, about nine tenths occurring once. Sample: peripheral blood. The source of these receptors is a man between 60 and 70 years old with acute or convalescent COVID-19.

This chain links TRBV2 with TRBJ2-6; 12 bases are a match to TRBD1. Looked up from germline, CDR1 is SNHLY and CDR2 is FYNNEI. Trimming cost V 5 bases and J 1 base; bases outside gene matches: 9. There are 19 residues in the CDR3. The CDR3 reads CASSPGTGGRGSGANVLTF. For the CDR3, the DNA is TGTGCCAGCAGTCCCGGGACAGGGGGCCGTGGTTCTGGGGCCAACGTCCTGACTTTC.

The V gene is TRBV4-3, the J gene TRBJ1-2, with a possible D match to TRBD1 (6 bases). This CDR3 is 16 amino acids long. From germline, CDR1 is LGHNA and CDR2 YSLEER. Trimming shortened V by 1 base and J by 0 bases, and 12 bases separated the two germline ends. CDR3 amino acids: CASSQGGLNTNYGYTF. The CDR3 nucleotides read TGCGCCAGCAGCCAAGGGGGGCTGAATACTAACTATGGCTACACCTTC.

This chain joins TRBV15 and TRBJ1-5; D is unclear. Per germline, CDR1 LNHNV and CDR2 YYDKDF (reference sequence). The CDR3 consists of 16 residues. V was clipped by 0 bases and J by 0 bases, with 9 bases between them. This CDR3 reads CATSRDLRVSNQPQHF. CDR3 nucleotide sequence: TGTGCCACCAGCAGAGATCTGAGGGTTAGCAATCAGCCCCAGCATTTT.

The CDR3 here is CASSRGTAFEKLFF. For the CDR3, the DNA is TGTGCCAGCAGCAGAGGGACTGCCTTTGAAAAACTGTTTTTT. This chain connects TRBV7-2 to TRBJ1-4, with D perhaps TRBD1 (5 bases). CDR1 and CDR2 from the germline V gene are SGHTA and FQGNSA. This CDR3 is built from 14 residues. Trimming stripped 5 bases from V and 7 bases from J, with 14 bases between.

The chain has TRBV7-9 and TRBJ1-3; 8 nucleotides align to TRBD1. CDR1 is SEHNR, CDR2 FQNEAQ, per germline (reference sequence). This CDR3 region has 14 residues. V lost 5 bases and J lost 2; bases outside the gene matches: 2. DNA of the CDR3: TGTGCCAGCAGCCTGGACAGGGCTGGAAACACCATATATTTT. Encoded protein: CASSLDRAGNTIYF. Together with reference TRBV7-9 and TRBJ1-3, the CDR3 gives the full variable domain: DTGVSQNPRHKITKRGQNVTFRCDPISEHNRLYWYRQTLGQGPEFLTYFQNEAQLEKSRLLSDRFSAERPKGSFSTLEIQRTEQGDSAMYLCASSLDRAGNTIYFGEGSWLTVV.

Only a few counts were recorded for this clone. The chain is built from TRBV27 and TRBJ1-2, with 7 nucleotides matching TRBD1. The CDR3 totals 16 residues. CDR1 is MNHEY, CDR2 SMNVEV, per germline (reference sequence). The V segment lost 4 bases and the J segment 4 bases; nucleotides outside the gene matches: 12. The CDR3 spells CASSSEFRGLGYGYTF. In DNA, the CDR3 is TGTGCCAGCAGTTCTGAATTCAGGGGGTTAGGCTATGGCTACACCTTC.

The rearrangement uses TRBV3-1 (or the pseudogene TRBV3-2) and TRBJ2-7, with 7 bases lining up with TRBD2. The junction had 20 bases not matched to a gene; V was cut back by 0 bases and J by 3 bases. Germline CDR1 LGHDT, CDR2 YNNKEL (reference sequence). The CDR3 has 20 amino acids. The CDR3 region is CASSQDPPVVAGLVGYEQYF. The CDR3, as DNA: TGTGCCAGCAGCCAAGATCCCCCCGTAGTAGCGGGCCTCGTGGGCTACGAGCAGTACTTC.

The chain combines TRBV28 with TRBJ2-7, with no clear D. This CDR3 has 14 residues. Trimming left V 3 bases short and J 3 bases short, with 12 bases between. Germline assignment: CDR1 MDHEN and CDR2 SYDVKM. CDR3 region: CASSFSVSNYEQYF. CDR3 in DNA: TGTGCCAGCAGTTTCTCGGTTTCGAACTACGAGCAGTACTTC.

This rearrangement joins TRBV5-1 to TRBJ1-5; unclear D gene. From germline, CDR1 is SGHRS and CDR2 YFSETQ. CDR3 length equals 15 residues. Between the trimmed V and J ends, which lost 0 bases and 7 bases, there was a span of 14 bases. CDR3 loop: CASSLDGGRGQPQHF. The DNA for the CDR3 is TGCGCCAGCAGCTTGGATGGAGGGCGAGGGCAGCCCCAGCATTTT. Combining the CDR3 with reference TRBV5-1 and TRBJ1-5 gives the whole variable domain KAGVTQTPRYLIKTRGQQVTLSCSPISGHRSVSWYQQTPGQGLQFLFEYFSETQRNKGNFPGRFSGRQFSNSRSEMNVSTLELGDSALYLCASSLDGGRGQPQHFGDGTRLSIL.

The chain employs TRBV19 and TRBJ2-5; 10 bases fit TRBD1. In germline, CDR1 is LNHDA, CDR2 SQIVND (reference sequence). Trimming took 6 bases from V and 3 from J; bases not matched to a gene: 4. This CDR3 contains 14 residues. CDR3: CASSTGQGEETQYF. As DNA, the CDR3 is TGTGCCAGTAGCACTGGACAGGGGGAAGAGACCCAGTACTTC. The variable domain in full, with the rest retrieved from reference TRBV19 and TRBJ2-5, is DGGITQSPKYLFRKEGQNVTLSCEQNLNHDAMYWYRQDPGQGLRLIYYSQIVNDFQKGDIAEGYSVSREKKESFPLTVTSAQKNPTAFYLCASSTGQGEETQYFGPGTRLLVL.

The chain's CDR3 is CASSTTGGNTEAFF. DNA of the CDR3: TGTGCCAGTAGTACCACAGGGGGCAACACTGAAGCTTTCTTT. The chain has TRBV19 and TRBJ1-1, with 9 nucleotides matching TRBD1. The J segment lost 2 bases and the V segment lost 4 bases, leaving 2 bases of the junction unmatched. CDR1 and CDR2 (germline): LNHDA, SQIVND (reference sequence). The CDR3 length is 14 residues.

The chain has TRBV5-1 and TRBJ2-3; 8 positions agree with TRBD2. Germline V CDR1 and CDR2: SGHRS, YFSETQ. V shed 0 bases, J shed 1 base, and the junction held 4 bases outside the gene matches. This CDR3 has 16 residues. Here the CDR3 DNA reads TGCGCCAGCAGCTTGGAGCCAGCGGGGGGCACAGATACGCAGTATTTT. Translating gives CASSLEPAGGTDTQYF.

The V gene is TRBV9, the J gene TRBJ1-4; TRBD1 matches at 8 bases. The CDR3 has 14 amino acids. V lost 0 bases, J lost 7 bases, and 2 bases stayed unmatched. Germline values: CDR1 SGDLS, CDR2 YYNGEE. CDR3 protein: CASSVGTGLEKLFF. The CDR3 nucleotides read TGTGCCAGCAGCGTAGGGACAGGGCTTGAAAAACTGTTTTTT.

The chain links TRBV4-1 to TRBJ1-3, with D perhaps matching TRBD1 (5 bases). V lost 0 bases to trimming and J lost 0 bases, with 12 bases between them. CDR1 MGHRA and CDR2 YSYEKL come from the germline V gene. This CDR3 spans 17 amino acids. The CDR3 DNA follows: TGCGCCAGCAGCCAAGAACGCACAGGCCGCTCTGGAAACACCATATATTTT. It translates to CASSQERTGRSGNTIYF.

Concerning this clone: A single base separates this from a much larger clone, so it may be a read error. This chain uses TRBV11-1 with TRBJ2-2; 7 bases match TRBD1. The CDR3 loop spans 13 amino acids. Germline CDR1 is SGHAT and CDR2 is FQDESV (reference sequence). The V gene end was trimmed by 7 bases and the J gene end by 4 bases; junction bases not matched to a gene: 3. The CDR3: CASNDRATGELFF. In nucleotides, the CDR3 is TGTGCCAGCAACGACAGGGCCACCGGGGAGCTGTTTTTT. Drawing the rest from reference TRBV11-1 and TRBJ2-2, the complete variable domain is EAEVAQSPRYKITEKSQAVAFWCDPISGHATLYWYRQILGQGPELLVQFQDESVVDDSQLPKDRFSAERLKGVDSTLKIQPAELGDSAMYLCASNDRATGELFFGEGSRLTVL.

The CDR3 region has the DNA TGTGCCAGCCTCGGGACTAGCGGGAGATTACGGTTAGAGACCCAGTACTTC. It codes for CASLGTSGRLRLETQYF. V usage is TRBV2 and J usage is TRBJ2-5; 14 nucleotides align to TRBD2. V lost 8 bases to trimming and J lost 4 bases; unmatched junction nucleotides: 12. The CDR3 runs to 17 residues. The V gene's germline CDR1 is SNHLY and CDR2 FYNNEI.

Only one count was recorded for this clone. CDR3 sequence reads: CSVVGGLAGNTDTQYF. Here the CDR3 DNA reads TGCAGCGTTGTTGGGGGACTAGCGGGGAACACAGATACGCAGTATTTT. This sequence joins TRBV29-1 and TRBJ2-3; 13 nucleotides align to TRBD2. Per germline, CDR1 SQVTM and CDR2 ANQGSEA. CDR3 length equals 16 residues. J was trimmed by 2 bases and V by 4 bases; bases with no gene match: 6.

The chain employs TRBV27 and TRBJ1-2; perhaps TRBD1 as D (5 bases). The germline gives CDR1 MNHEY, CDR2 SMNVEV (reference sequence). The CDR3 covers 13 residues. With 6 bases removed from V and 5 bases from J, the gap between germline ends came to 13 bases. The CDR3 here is CASRKGPGYGYTF. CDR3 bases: TGTGCCAGCAGGAAGGGGCCTGGATATGGCTACACCTTC.

Here the CDR3 reads CASSDSDRREAFF. The CDR3 DNA reads as TGTGCCAGCAGTGATAGTGACAGGCGTGAAGCTTTCTTT. V and J are TRBV2 and TRBJ1-1; a possible D gene is TRBD1 (6 bases). Trimming pared 3 bases from V and 7 bases from J, leaving 12 bases between. From germline, CDR1 is SNHLY and CDR2 FYNNEI. The CDR3 is 13 amino acids.

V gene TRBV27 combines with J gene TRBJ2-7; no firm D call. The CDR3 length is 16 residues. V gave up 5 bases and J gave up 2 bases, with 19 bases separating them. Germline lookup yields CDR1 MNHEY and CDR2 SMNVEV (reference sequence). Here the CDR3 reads CASSRGIGASPYEQYF. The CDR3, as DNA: TGTGCCAGCAGTCGAGGAATCGGAGCTTCTCCCTACGAGCAGTACTTC.

CDR3 in amino acids: CAWSVGLAGGVDTQYF. In DNA form, the CDR3 reads TGTGCCTGGAGTGTAGGTCTAGCGGGAGGGGTAGATACGCAGTATTTT. V gene TRBV30 combines with J gene TRBJ2-3; TRBD2 agrees at 12 bases. J gave up 5 bases and V 0 bases, and 6 bases lay outside the gene matches. The germline V gene has CDR1 GTSNPN and CDR2 SVGIG (reference sequence). The length of the CDR3 is 16 residues. The full variable domain, rest sourced from reference TRBV30 and TRBJ2-3, is SQTIHQWPATLVQPVGSPLSLECTVEGTSNPNLYWYRQAAGRGLQLLFYSVGIGQISSEVPQNLSASRPQDRQFILSSKKLLLSDSGFYLCAWSVGLAGGVDTQYFGPGTRLTVL.

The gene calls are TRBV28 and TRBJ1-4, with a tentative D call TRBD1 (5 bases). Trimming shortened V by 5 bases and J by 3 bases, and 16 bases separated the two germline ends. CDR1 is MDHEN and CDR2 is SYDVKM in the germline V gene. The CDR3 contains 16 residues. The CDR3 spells CASSTDRPWANEKLFF. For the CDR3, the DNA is TGTGCCAGCAGTACTGACAGACCTTGGGCTAATGAAAAACTGTTTTTT.